Listed below are T cell receptor beta chains from one sample, sequenced in a study of blood T cell repertoires in COVID-19. TCRdb's copy holds only in-frame clones and misses some; the assay was immunoSEQ multiplex PCR. Here the sample spans over 15,000 clones, roughly four fifths being singletons. Sequences were obtained from peripheral blood. The source is a man aged 35 to 55 with active or convalescent COVID-19. Both conserved end residues are part of each CDR3. Fields, in order: V gene, J gene, D gene, clone size, CDR3 protein, CDR3 DNA. D genes are given only for firm matches. A clone size is listed for some rows: how often the clone was seen (once, few, many), or a class if it is expanded.

v_call: TRBV7-9; j_call: TRBJ2-7; d_call: -; clone_size: -; cdr3_aa: CASSFRDKPYEQYF; cdr3_nt: TGTGCCAGCAGCTTTCGGGACAAGCCCTACGAGCAGTACTTC
v_call: TRBV27; j_call: TRBJ2-1; d_call: -; clone_size: -; cdr3_aa: CASSLSRDFVAYEQFF; cdr3_nt: TGTGCCAGCAGTTTGTCCCGGGACTTCGTCGCGTATGAGCAGTTCTTC
v_call: TRBV4-1; j_call: TRBJ2-5; d_call: -; clone_size: -; cdr3_aa: CASSSSAPRLTQYF; cdr3_nt: TGCGCCAGCAGCTCTTCTGCCCCGAGGTTAACCCAGTACTTC
v_call: TRBV7-2; j_call: TRBJ2-1; d_call: TRBD2; clone_size: -; cdr3_aa: CASSLGASGDNEQFF; cdr3_nt: TGTGCCAGCAGCTTAGGGGCTAGCGGAGACAATGAGCAGTTCTTC
v_call: TRBV5-1; j_call: TRBJ2-2; d_call: -; clone_size: -; cdr3_aa: CASSFSPDRGTGELFF; cdr3_nt: TGCGCCAGCAGCTTCTCTCCAGACAGAGGAACCGGGGAGCTGTTTTTT
v_call: TRBV5-1; j_call: TRBJ2-7; d_call: -; clone_size: -; cdr3_aa: CASSLGYSWEQYF; cdr3_nt: TGCGCCAGCAGCTTGGGGTACAGTTGGGAGCAGTACTTC
v_call: TRBV2; j_call: TRBJ2-3; d_call: TRBD2; clone_size: -; cdr3_aa: CASSPSGGAWSTDTQYF; cdr3_nt: TGTGCCAGCAGCCCTAGCGGGGGGGCTTGGTCCACAGATACGCAGTATTTT
v_call: TRBV10-3; j_call: TRBJ2-7; d_call: -; clone_size: -; cdr3_aa: CAIGQTYEQYF; cdr3_nt: TGTGCCATAGGACAGACCTACGAGCAGTACTTC
v_call: TRBV29-1; j_call: TRBJ1-4; d_call: -; clone_size: -; cdr3_aa: CSGSVADEKLFF; cdr3_nt: TGCAGCGGGTCCGTGGCGGATGAAAAACTGTTTTTT
v_call: TRBV19; j_call: TRBJ1-5; d_call: TRBD1; clone_size: -; cdr3_aa: CASSANTGVGQPQHF; cdr3_nt: TGTGCCAGTAGTGCAAATACAGGGGTGGGTCAGCCCCAGCATTTT
v_call: TRBV6-6; j_call: TRBJ1-5; d_call: -; clone_size: -; cdr3_aa: CASRGTSSNQPQHF; cdr3_nt: TGTGCCAGCAGGGGGACAAGCAGCAATCAGCCCCAGCATTTT
v_call: TRBV7-9; j_call: TRBJ2-7; d_call: -; clone_size: -; cdr3_aa: CASSFAFDVTAYEQYF; cdr3_nt: TGTGCCAGCAGCTTTGCATTTGATGTAACTGCATACGAGCAGTACTTC
v_call: TRBV27; j_call: TRBJ1-6; d_call: -; clone_size: few; cdr3_aa: CASGWRNNSPLHF; cdr3_nt: TGTGCCAGTGGGTGGAGAAATAATTCACCCCTCCACTTT
v_call: TRBV2; j_call: TRBJ2-3; d_call: TRBD2; clone_size: -; cdr3_aa: CASSDIAGGTDTQYF; cdr3_nt: TGTGCCAGCAGTGATATAGCGGGGGGCACAGATACGCAGTATTTT
v_call: TRBV2; j_call: TRBJ2-5; d_call: TRBD1; clone_size: -; cdr3_aa: CASSVTGVPQETQYF; cdr3_nt: TGTGCCAGCAGCGTGACAGGGGTGCCCCAAGAGACCCAGTACTTC
v_call: TRBV4-2; j_call: TRBJ2-5; d_call: TRBD2; clone_size: -; cdr3_aa: CASSQVSSGGGGETQYF; cdr3_nt: TGTGCCAGCAGCCAAGTCTCGAGCGGGGGGGGCGGAGAGACCCAGTACTTC
v_call: TRBV7-2; j_call: TRBJ1-6; d_call: -; clone_size: -; cdr3_aa: CASRRALKEDLHF; cdr3_nt: TGTGCCAGCAGACGGGCCTTGAAGGAGGACCTCCACTTT
v_call: TRBV13; j_call: TRBJ2-1; d_call: TRBD2; clone_size: once; cdr3_aa: CASSLIGGGNEQFF; cdr3_nt: TGTGCCAGCAGCTTAATCGGGGGAGGGAATGAGCAGTTCTTC
v_call: TRBV27; j_call: TRBJ1-5; d_call: TRBD1; clone_size: -; cdr3_aa: CASSLSGTGSRPQHF; cdr3_nt: TGTGCCAGCAGTTTATCTGGGACAGGGAGTCGGCCCCAGCATTTT
v_call: TRBV6-5; j_call: TRBJ1-4; d_call: -; clone_size: -; cdr3_aa: CASRRQNTNEKLFF; cdr3_nt: TGTGCCAGCCGGAGACAGAACACTAATGAAAAACTGTTTTTT
v_call: TRBV3-1/TRBV3-2; j_call: TRBJ2-2; d_call: -; clone_size: -; cdr3_aa: CASRQRAGQGFRELFF; cdr3_nt: TGTGCCAGCAGGCAAAGGGCGGGCCAAGGTTTTAGGGAGCTGTTTTTT
v_call: TRBV7-2; j_call: TRBJ1-1; d_call: -; clone_size: -; cdr3_aa: CASSYGAIVNTEAFF; cdr3_nt: TGTGCCAGCAGCTACGGAGCGATCGTGAACACTGAAGCTTTCTTT
v_call: TRBV5-6; j_call: TRBJ1-4; d_call: -; clone_size: -; cdr3_aa: CASSLGPPTVNEKLFF; cdr3_nt: TGTGCCAGCAGCTTGGGTCCGCCAACGGTTAATGAAAAACTGTTTTTT
v_call: TRBV25-1; j_call: TRBJ1-1; d_call: -; clone_size: few; cdr3_aa: CASTGYTEAFF; cdr3_nt: TGTGCCAGCACAGGGTACACTGAAGCTTTCTTT
v_call: TRBV27; j_call: TRBJ2-1; d_call: -; clone_size: -; cdr3_aa: CASSLDSVSYNEQFF; cdr3_nt: TGTGCCAGCAGTCTAGACAGTGTTTCCTACAATGAGCAGTTCTTC
v_call: TRBV5-6; j_call: TRBJ1-5; d_call: TRBD1; clone_size: -; cdr3_aa: CASSSGQGRQPQHF; cdr3_nt: TGTGCCAGCAGCTCGGGACAGGGTCGTCAGCCCCAGCATTTT
v_call: TRBV21-1; j_call: TRBJ2-6; d_call: -; clone_size: -; cdr3_aa: CASSKRSRGTGANVLTF; cdr3_nt: TGTGCCAGCAGCAAAAGGAGCAGGGGGACTGGGGCCAACGTCCTGACTTTC
v_call: TRBV18; j_call: TRBJ1-1; d_call: -; clone_size: -; cdr3_aa: CASSPDQRYTEAFF; cdr3_nt: TGTGCCAGCTCACCGGATCAGCGGTACACTGAAGCTTTCTTT
v_call: TRBV18; j_call: TRBJ1-5; d_call: TRBD1; clone_size: once; cdr3_aa: CASSGQGNQPQHF; cdr3_nt: TGTGCCAGCTCAGGACAGGGAAATCAGCCCCAGCATTTT
v_call: TRBV4-2; j_call: TRBJ2-7; d_call: TRBD2; clone_size: -; cdr3_aa: CASSQGQRGDFSYEQYF; cdr3_nt: TGTGCCAGCAGCCAAGGTCAGCGGGGGGACTTCTCCTACGAGCAGTACTTC
v_call: TRBV19; j_call: TRBJ1-3; d_call: -; clone_size: -; cdr3_aa: CASNSAGSGNTIYF; cdr3_nt: TGTGCCAGTAACTCGGCAGGGTCTGGAAACACCATATATTTT
v_call: TRBV5-1; j_call: TRBJ2-5; d_call: TRBD2; clone_size: -; cdr3_aa: CASSLESGLAGRGTQYF; cdr3_nt: TGCGCCAGCAGCTTGGAATCGGGACTAGCGGGCCGAGGGACCCAGTACTTC
v_call: TRBV5-1; j_call: TRBJ2-2; d_call: TRBD2; clone_size: -; cdr3_aa: CASSSPAGGSTGELFF; cdr3_nt: TGCGCCAGCAGCTCACCAGCGGGGGGTAGCACCGGGGAGCTGTTTTTT
v_call: TRBV6-2/TRBV6-3; j_call: TRBJ1-2; d_call: TRBD1; clone_size: -; cdr3_aa: CASSYRTGAVKINYGYTF; cdr3_nt: TGTGCCAGCAGTTACCGAACAGGGGCGGTGAAGATTAACTATGGCTACACCTTC
v_call: TRBV5-6; j_call: TRBJ1-1; d_call: -; clone_size: -; cdr3_aa: CASSLPPQVGFGLFTEAFF; cdr3_nt: TGTGCCAGCAGCTTGCCTCCACAGGTGGGCTTTGGTTTGTTCACTGAAGCTTTCTTT
v_call: TRBV18; j_call: TRBJ2-1; d_call: -; clone_size: -; cdr3_aa: CASSPREAYNEQFF; cdr3_nt: TGTGCCAGCTCACCACGAGAGGCCTACAATGAGCAGTTCTTC
v_call: TRBV2; j_call: TRBJ1-4; d_call: TRBD1; clone_size: once; cdr3_aa: CASSATGFNEKLFF; cdr3_nt: TGTGCCAGCAGTGCGACAGGGTTTAATGAAAAACTGTTTTTT
v_call: TRBV9; j_call: TRBJ2-1; d_call: -; clone_size: -; cdr3_aa: CASSAARQNLLYNEQFF; cdr3_nt: TGTGCCAGCAGCGCGGCTAGACAGAACCTGTTATACAATGAGCAGTTCTTC
v_call: TRBV27; j_call: TRBJ2-2; d_call: -; clone_size: -; cdr3_aa: CASKALLVRGGPNTGELFF; cdr3_nt: TGTGCCAGCAAAGCCCTCTTAGTGAGGGGAGGACCGAACACCGGGGAGCTGTTTTTT
v_call: TRBV5-1; j_call: TRBJ2-1; d_call: -; clone_size: -; cdr3_aa: CASSLVPAASPNEQFF; cdr3_nt: TGCGCCAGCAGCTTGGTTCCCGCCGCTAGCCCCAATGAGCAGTTCTTC
v_call: TRBV27; j_call: TRBJ1-5; d_call: TRBD1; clone_size: medium-sized; cdr3_aa: CASSFRGVQPQHF; cdr3_nt: TGTGCCAGCAGTTTCAGGGGGGTTCAGCCCCAGCATTTT
v_call: TRBV29-1; j_call: TRBJ1-1; d_call: -; clone_size: once; cdr3_aa: CSVGSPERNTEAFF; cdr3_nt: TGCAGCGTTGGCTCTCCGGAGCGGAACACTGAAGCTTTCTTT
v_call: TRBV11-2; j_call: TRBJ2-7; d_call: -; clone_size: -; cdr3_aa: CASSPRDNEQYF; cdr3_nt: TGTGCCAGCAGCCCCAGGGACAACGAGCAGTACTTC
v_call: TRBV18; j_call: TRBJ1-6; d_call: -; clone_size: -; cdr3_aa: CASSPGRDNSPLHF; cdr3_nt: TGTGCCAGCTCACCGGGCAGGGATAATTCACCCCTCCACTTT
v_call: TRBV6-5; j_call: TRBJ1-2; d_call: -; clone_size: -; cdr3_aa: CASSIDRRYGYTF; cdr3_nt: TGTGCCAGCAGCATCGACAGGAGATATGGCTACACCTTC
v_call: TRBV6-5; j_call: TRBJ1-4; d_call: -; clone_size: few; cdr3_aa: CASSNGREDEKLFF; cdr3_nt: TGTGCCAGCAGCAACGGCAGGGAAGATGAAAAACTGTTTTTT
v_call: TRBV2; j_call: TRBJ1-1; d_call: -; clone_size: -; cdr3_aa: CASSEAVNTEAFF; cdr3_nt: TGTGCCAGCAGTGAGGCGGTGAACACTGAAGCTTTCTTT
v_call: TRBV2; j_call: TRBJ2-5; d_call: TRBD1; clone_size: -; cdr3_aa: CASSWDRGRFETQYF; cdr3_nt: TGTGCCAGCAGTTGGGACAGGGGGCGATTTGAGACCCAGTACTTC
v_call: TRBV3-1/TRBV3-2; j_call: TRBJ2-5; d_call: -; clone_size: -; cdr3_aa: CASSRGGETQYF; cdr3_nt: TGTGCCAGCAGCCGTGGAGGGGAGACCCAGTACTTC
v_call: TRBV27; j_call: TRBJ1-6; d_call: -; clone_size: -; cdr3_aa: CASSLVGTMMGNSPLHF; cdr3_nt: TGTGCCAGCAGCCTAGTAGGGACAATGATGGGTAATTCACCCCTCCACTTT
v_call: TRBV6-5; j_call: TRBJ1-2; d_call: -; clone_size: -; cdr3_aa: CASSYSGQSNYGYTF; cdr3_nt: TGTGCCAGCAGTTACTCAGGACAGTCTAACTATGGCTACACCTTC
v_call: TRBV7-2; j_call: TRBJ2-3; d_call: -; clone_size: -; cdr3_aa: CASSLAWHPDTQYF; cdr3_nt: TGTGCCAGCAGCTTAGCGTGGCATCCAGATACGCAGTATTTT
v_call: TRBV10-3; j_call: TRBJ1-6; d_call: TRBD1; clone_size: -; cdr3_aa: CAIRGTESSYNSPLHF; cdr3_nt: TGTGCCATCAGGGGGACAGAGTCCTCCTATAATTCACCCCTCCACTTT
v_call: TRBV28; j_call: TRBJ1-6; d_call: -; clone_size: medium-sized; cdr3_aa: CASSLSNNSPLHF; cdr3_nt: TGTGCCAGCAGTTTGAGTAATAATTCACCCCTCCACTTT
v_call: TRBV15; j_call: TRBJ1-1; d_call: -; clone_size: -; cdr3_aa: CATRSDGGKMNTEAFF; cdr3_nt: TGTGCCACCAGATCAGATGGAGGCAAGATGAACACTGAAGCTTTCTTT
v_call: TRBV18; j_call: TRBJ1-1; d_call: -; clone_size: -; cdr3_aa: CASSPPSGRVTEAFF; cdr3_nt: TGTGCCAGCTCACCACCGTCGGGGAGGGTAACTGAAGCTTTCTTT
v_call: TRBV27; j_call: TRBJ1-5; d_call: -; clone_size: -; cdr3_aa: CASSQGYNQPQHF; cdr3_nt: TGTGCCAGCAGTCAGGGATACAATCAGCCCCAGCATTTT
v_call: TRBV4-2; j_call: TRBJ1-6; d_call: -; clone_size: -; cdr3_aa: CASTPRGGLFSYNSPLHF; cdr3_nt: TGTGCCAGCACCCCAAGGGGGGGGCTGTTTTCCTATAATTCACCCCTCCACTTT
v_call: TRBV5-4; j_call: TRBJ2-3; d_call: -; clone_size: -; cdr3_aa: CASSWRQDTSTDTQYF; cdr3_nt: TGTGCCAGCAGCTGGAGACAGGATACTAGCACAGATACGCAGTATTTT